This is a list of T cell receptor beta chains from one sample in a study of blood T cell repertoires in COVID-19. The assay was immunoSEQ multiplex PCR, and TCRdb's table has in-frame clones only and misses some. The sample carries around 200,000 clones, 86% recorded once. The sample was PBMCs or T cells enriched from blood (not recorded which). The origin of the receptors is a middle-aged man with acute COVID-19. Each CDR3 is given with its conserved first and last residue. A D gene is named only where the DNA matches it firmly. Part of the rows lack a size; the others show once, few, many or a class for expanded clones.

once,TRBJ2-6,TRBV18,.,TGTGCCAGCTCCCTTACTGCAGGTTCTGGGGCCAACGTCCTGACTTTC,CASSLTAGSGANVLTF
once,TRBJ2-7,TRBV2,TRBD2,TGTGCCAGCAGTGAAGGGACTAGCGGGAGATACGAGCAGTACTTC,CASSEGTSGRYEQYF
once,TRBJ2-5,TRBV5-1,.,TGCGCCAGCAGCTTAAGCGGGCAGAACCAAGAGACCCAGTACTTC,CASSLSGQNQETQYF
.,TRBJ1-5,TRBV5-5,TRBD1,TGTGCCAGCAGCTTGGCAGACAGGGTAGGGCAGCCCCAGCATTTT,CASSLADRVGQPQHF
.,TRBJ2-1,TRBV28,.,TGTGCCAGCTTTTCCTGGGCCAGCGGCTCCTACAATGAGCAGTTCTTC,CASFSWASGSYNEQFF
.,TRBJ1-6,TRBV28,.,TGTGCCAGCAGTTTATATCGGGGGGAGCCCCTCCACTTT,CASSLYRGEPLHF
once,TRBJ2-7,TRBV7-2,.,TGTGCCAGCAGCTCCTGGACGAGGGCCCCTTCCTACGAGCAGTACTTC,CASSSWTRAPSYEQYF
.,TRBJ2-3,TRBV7-9,.,TGTGCCAGCAGCTTAGACGTCTCGAGAGGGGGTACGGATACGCAGTATTTT,CASSLDVSRGGTDTQYF
.,TRBJ1-2,TRBV27,.,TGTGCCAGCAGTCACGGGGGAAACTATGGCTACACCTTC,CASSHGGNYGYTF
.,TRBJ1-5,TRBV18,.,TGTGCCAGCTCACCGGGGAGGGGGGATCAGCCCCAGCATTTT,CASSPGRGDQPQHF
.,TRBJ2-7,TRBV10-3,TRBD2,TGTGCCATCAGTGAGTCCGGCGGGAGGTGGGACGAGCAGTACTTC,CAISESGGRWDEQYF
.,TRBJ2-7,TRBV15,TRBD2,TGTGCCACCAGCAGACGATCCCGTGGTAGCGGGAACGAGCAGTACTTC,CATSRRSRGSGNEQYF
.,TRBJ2-7,TRBV25-1,TRBD2,TGTGCCAGCAGTGAATTCAAGGGAGGGAAGGAAGGCGAGCAGTACTTC,CASSEFKGGKEGEQYF
.,TRBJ2-7,TRBV30,.,TGTGCCTGGACCCGGGGATACTACGAGCAGTACTTC,CAWTRGYYEQYF
.,TRBJ2-7,TRBV25-1,TRBD1,TGTGCCAGCAGTGCAGGACAGGGTTACGAGCAGTACTTC,CASSAGQGYEQYF
.,TRBJ1-2,TRBV28,.,TGTGCCAGCAGTCCCCCAGGGAACTATGGCTACACCTTC,CASSPPGNYGYTF
.,TRBJ2-7,TRBV14,TRBD1,TGTGCCAGCAGCTTCGGGACAGGAGACTACGAGCAGTACTTC,CASSFGTGDYEQYF
.,TRBJ2-5,TRBV25-1,.,TGTGCCAGCAGTACCAAGGAGGAGACCCAGTACTTC,CASSTKEETQYF
.,TRBJ2-1,TRBV4-2,TRBD2,TGTGCCAGCAGCCAAGATCAAGGGCGGGAGAATGAGCAGTTCTTC,CASSQDQGRENEQFF
.,TRBJ1-3,TRBV9,.,TGTGCCAGCAGCCCCCCAGGGTTCTCTGGAAACACCATATATTTT,CASSPPGFSGNTIYF
once,TRBJ2-7,TRBV29-1,.,TGCAGCGTTGTCCTTCGACAGGACTACGAGCAGTACTTC,CSVVLRQDYEQYF
.,TRBJ2-5,TRBV7-2,TRBD2,TGTGCCAGCAGCTTATCAGCGGGAGGTGTAAAGACCCAGTACTTC,CASSLSAGGVKTQYF
.,TRBJ2-3,TRBV6-6,TRBD1,TGTGCCAGTCGGACAGGTACAGATACGCAGTATTTT,CASRTGTDTQYF
.,TRBJ2-7,TRBV6-1,TRBD1,TGTGCCAGCAGTGCCAGACAGGGGGCGCTTGCCGAGCAGTACTTC,CASSARQGALAEQYF
few,TRBJ1-2,TRBV21-1,.,TGTGCCAGCAGCGGCCGGGAAGCCAACTATGGCTACACCTTC,CASSGREANYGYTF
.,TRBJ2-7,TRBV5-6,TRBD2,TGTGCCAGCAGCTTGGTTCCAGCCGGACTAGCATACGAGCAGTACTTC,CASSLVPAGLAYEQYF
.,TRBJ1-4,TRBV30,TRBD1,TGTGCCTGGAGTGGGACAGGGGGTGAAAAACTGTTTTTT,CAWSGTGGEKLFF
few,TRBJ2-1,TRBV27,.,TGTGCCAGCAGTTTTACCGGGAGAGGCTCCTACAATGAGCAGTTCTTC,CASSFTGRGSYNEQFF
.,TRBJ2-1,TRBV9,.,TGTGCCAGCAGCGTAGACGGGAGCGCCTACAATGAGCAGTTCTTC,CASSVDGSAYNEQFF
.,TRBJ1-6,TRBV2,TRBD1,TGTGCCAGCAACAGGGGGAAATCACCCCTCCACTTT,CASNRGKSPLHF
.,TRBJ1-2,TRBV4-3,.,TGCGCCAGCAGCCAATCCGCGGTATCCGGGAACTATGGCTACACCTTC,CASSQSAVSGNYGYTF
.,TRBJ2-2,TRBV5-1,.,TGCGCCAGCAGCGTAGAGACCGGGGAGCTGTTTTTT,CASSVETGELFF